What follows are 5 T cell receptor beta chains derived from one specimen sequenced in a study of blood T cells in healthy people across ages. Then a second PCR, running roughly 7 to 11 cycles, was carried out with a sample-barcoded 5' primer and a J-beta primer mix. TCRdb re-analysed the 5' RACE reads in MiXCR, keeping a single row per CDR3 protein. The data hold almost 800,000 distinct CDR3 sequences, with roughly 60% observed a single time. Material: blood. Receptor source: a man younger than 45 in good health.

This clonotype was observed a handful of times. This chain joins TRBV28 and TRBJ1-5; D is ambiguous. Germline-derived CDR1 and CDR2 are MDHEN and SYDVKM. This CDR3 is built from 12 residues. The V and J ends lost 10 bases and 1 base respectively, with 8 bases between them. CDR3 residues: CAIRGSNQPQHF. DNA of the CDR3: TGTGCCATACGTGGGAGCAATCAGCCCCAGCATTTT.

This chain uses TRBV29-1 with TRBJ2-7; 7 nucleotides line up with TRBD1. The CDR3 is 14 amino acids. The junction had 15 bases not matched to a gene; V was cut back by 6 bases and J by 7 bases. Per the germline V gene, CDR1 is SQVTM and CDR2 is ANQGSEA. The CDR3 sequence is CSVRDRAGGWEQYF. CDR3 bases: TGCAGCGTCCGTGACAGGGCCGGTGGGTGGGAGCAGTACTTC.

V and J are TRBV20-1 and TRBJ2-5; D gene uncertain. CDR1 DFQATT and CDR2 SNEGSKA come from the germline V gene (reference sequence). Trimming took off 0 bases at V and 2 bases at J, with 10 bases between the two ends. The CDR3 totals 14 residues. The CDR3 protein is CSARDRKGQETQYF. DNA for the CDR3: TGCAGTGCTAGAGATCGAAAGGGACAAGAGACCCAGTACTTC.

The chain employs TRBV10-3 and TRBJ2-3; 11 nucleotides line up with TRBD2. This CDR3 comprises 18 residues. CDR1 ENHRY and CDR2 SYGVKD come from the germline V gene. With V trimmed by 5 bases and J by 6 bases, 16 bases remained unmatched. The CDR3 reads CAISYSGGAQWTTDTQYF. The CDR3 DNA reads TGTGCCATCAGTTATAGCGGGGGGGCCCAGTGGACAACCGATACGCAGTATTTT.

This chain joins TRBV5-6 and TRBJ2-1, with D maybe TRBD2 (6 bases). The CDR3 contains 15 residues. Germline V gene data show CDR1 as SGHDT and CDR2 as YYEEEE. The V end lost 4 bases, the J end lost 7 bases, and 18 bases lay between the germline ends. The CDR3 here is CASSPRGETGNEQFF. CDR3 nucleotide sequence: TGTGCCAGCAGCCCCCGCGGGGAGACGGGTAATGAGCAGTTCTTC.